The 8 T cell receptor beta chains below were found in one sample sequenced in a study of response to subunit inactivated influenza vaccine. TCRdb recomputed calls from the RT-PCR reads with MiXCR, one row per CDR3 protein. This table holds fewer than 800,000 distinct CDR3 sequences, about a sixth found once. The sequencing here drew on PBMCs from blood, taken about 11 days after vaccination. These TCRs come from a man aged 50 to 59 who received an inactivated influenza vaccine.

This chain connects TRBV6-1 to TRBJ2-7, with 7 bases aligning to TRBD1. The CDR3 contains 14 residues. Losses at the gene ends were 8 bases for V and 5 bases for J; bases not matched to a gene: 12. CDR1 is MNHNS and CDR2 is SASEGT in the germline V gene. The CDR3 DNA follows: TGTGCCAGCGGAATGGGACAGTCGGGTAACGAGCAGTACTTC. Encoded protein: CASGMGQSGNEQYF.

This clonotype was found a few times. This sequence joins TRBV7-9 and TRBJ1-1; 9 nucleotides agree with TRBD1. CDR1 SEHNR and CDR2 FQNEAQ come from the germline V gene (reference sequence). The CDR3 consists of 17 residues. J gave up 0 bases and V 1 base, and 6 bases lay outside the gene matches. In nucleotides, the CDR3 is TGTGCCAGCAGCTTAGGTTTGACAGGGGGTGTGAACACTGAAGCTTTCTTT. Translated, it gives CASSLGLTGGVNTEAFF. Variable domain in full (rest from reference TRBV7-9 and TRBJ1-1): DTGVSQNPRHKITKRGQNVTFRCDPISEHNRLYWYRQTLGQGPEFLTYFQNEAQLEKSRLLSDRFSAERPKGSFSTLEIQRTEQGDSAMYLCASSLGLTGGVNTEAFFGQGTRLTVV.

J is TRBJ2-7 and V is TRBV5-6; 12 bases line up with TRBD2. The CDR3 is 15 residues long. Germline lookup yields CDR1 SGHDT and CDR2 YYEEEE. The V segment lost 0 bases and the J segment 9 bases; nucleotides outside the gene matches: 7. CDR3 in amino acids: CASSLDSSGRVAQYF. The CDR3 coding sequence is TGTGCCAGCAGCTTGGATTCTAGCGGGAGGGTCGCGCAGTACTTC.

This chain joins TRBV7-8 and TRBJ2-2; a weak D match, TRBD2 (5 bases). Germline V gene sequence: CDR1 SGHVS, CDR2 FQNEAQ. There are 17 residues in the CDR3. The V end was cut by 4 bases, the J end by 5 bases, with 20 bases between. The CDR3 DNA sequence: TGTGCCAGCAGCTCAGAAACGGGGAACCCGCGAACCGGGGAGCTGTTTTTT. The encoded protein is CASSSETGNPRTGELFF. Drawing the rest from reference TRBV7-8 and TRBJ2-2, the complete variable domain is GAGVSQSPRYKVAKRGQDVALRCDPISGHVSLFWYQQALGQGPEFLTYFQNEAQLDKSGLPSDRFFAERPEGSVSTLKIQRTQQEDSAVYLCASSSETGNPRTGELFFGEGSRLTVL.

This clonotype was detected a few times. J is TRBJ1-3 and V is TRBV6-2 or TRBV6-3, with D possibly matching TRBD1 (6 bases). The CDR3 sequence is 19 residues long. Germline CDR1 is MNHEY and CDR2 is SVGEGT. Trimming stripped 6 bases from V and 0 bases from J, with 24 bases between. The CDR3 is CASSPGGLTRSFSGNTIYF. CDR3 bases: TGTGCCAGCAGCCCCGGGGGGCTTACCCGATCTTTCTCTGGAAACACCATATATTTT.

This clonotype was seen only a few times. V is TRBV11-2 and J is TRBJ2-1; 11 bases are a match to TRBD2. Germline lookup yields CDR1 SGHAT and CDR2 FQNNGV. CDR3 length: 19 amino acids. Germline trimming cut 3 bases from V and 9 bases from J; bases unmatched to any gene: 19. CDR3 sequence: CASSLQTTSGSRLGVEQFF. The DNA for the CDR3 is TGTGCCAGCAGCTTGCAGACAACTAGCGGGAGCCGTCTCGGGGTTGAGCAGTTCTTC.

J is TRBJ2-6 and V is TRBV11-2; weak D call: TRBD1 (5 bases). V was clipped by 0 bases and J by 1 base, with 10 bases between them. The CDR3 covers 17 residues. Per the germline V gene, CDR1 is SGHAT and CDR2 is FQNNGV. This chain's CDR3 is CASSLDLGASGANVLTF. In DNA form, the CDR3 reads TGTGCCAGCAGCTTAGATCTAGGGGCGTCTGGGGCCAACGTCCTGACTTTC.

The chain is built from TRBV6-6 and TRBJ1-5, with TRBD1 matching 8 bases. Per germline, CDR1 MNHNY and CDR2 SVGAGI (reference sequence). CDR3 length: 13 amino acids. V shed 11 bases, J shed 4 bases, and the junction held 7 bases outside the gene matches. The CDR3: CAARTGSNQPQHF. The CDR3 coding sequence is TGTGCCGCCAGGACAGGGAGTAATCAGCCCCAGCATTTT.